This passage covers 26 T cell receptor beta chains from one sample sequenced in a study of T cell responses to AZD1222 COVID-19 vaccine. The protocol was immunoSEQ multiplex PCR, while the TCRdb copy is restricted to in-frame clones and leaves out a portion. The repertoire consists of more than 60,000 clones, with 83% occurring once and the leading ten covering about 1.3%. The material was peripheral blood, obtained 28 days after the second AZD1222 dose. These receptors were obtained from an adult who received the AZD1222 COVID-19 vaccine.

The genes are TRBV7-9 and TRBJ1-6; the D gene is possibly TRBD1 (5 bases). CDR3 size: 15 residues. CDR1 SEHNR and CDR2 FQNEAQ come from the germline V gene (reference sequence). With 1 base removed from V and 5 bases from J, the gap between germline ends came to 9 bases. CDR3 coding DNA: TGTGCCAGCAGCTTAGAGGGGACCCATAATTCACCCCTCCACTTT. It encodes CASSLEGTHNSPLHF.

This clone was observed a single time. J is TRBJ2-7 and V is TRBV6-2 or TRBV6-3; D gene unclear. This CDR3 has 14 amino acids. Germline V gene lookup returns CDR1 MNHEY and CDR2 SVGEGT. V was trimmed by 5 bases and J by 2 bases, leaving 13 bases between them. CDR3: CASSPSGAPYEQYF. The CDR3 DNA follows: TGTGCCAGCAGTCCCTCAGGCGCTCCCTACGAGCAGTACTTC.

This clone was counted between two and nine times. The rearrangement joins TRBV5-4 to TRBJ2-6; the D gene is possibly TRBD2 (5 bases). The CDR3 length is 16 residues. CDR1 is SGHNT and CDR2 is YYREEE in the germline V gene (reference sequence). Trimming shortened V by 3 bases and J by 1 base, and 11 bases separated the two germline ends. The CDR3 coding sequence is TGTGCCAGCAGCTACGACCCGGGGTCTGGGGCCAACGTCCTGACTTTC. Amino acids: CASSYDPGSGANVLTF.

The chain uses TRBV7-9 and TRBJ2-7; weak D call: TRBD2 (5 bases). This CDR3 spans 13 amino acids. Trimming removed 5 bases from V and 0 bases from J, with 8 bases in between. Germline V gene lookup returns CDR1 SEHNR and CDR2 FQNEAQ (reference sequence). The CDR3 spells CASSPTSSYEQYF. The CDR3 DNA follows: TGTGCCAGCAGCCCAACTAGCTCCTACGAGCAGTACTTC.

This chain uses TRBV5-4 with TRBJ2-2, with D possibly matching TRBD1 (5 bases). Trimming shortened V by 5 bases and J by 1 base, and 12 bases separated the two germline ends. Germline V lookup: CDR1 SGHNT, CDR2 YYREEE (reference sequence). The CDR3 runs 15 residues. This CDR3 reads CASRYFDRNTGELFF. The CDR3 DNA follows: TGTGCCAGCAGATACTTCGACAGGAACACCGGGGAGCTGTTTTTT.

The chain carries TRBV28 and TRBJ1-1, with D possibly TRBD1 on 5 matching bases. This CDR3 is built from 15 residues. Germline CDR1 and CDR2: MDHEN and SYDVKM. Deletions cut 7 bases from V and 2 bases from J, with 17 bases between. The CDR3 coding sequence is TGTGCCAGCATTCCCTACCCCCAGGGTAACACTGAAGCTTTCTTT. This codes for CASIPYPQGNTEAFF.

This chain connects TRBV7-8 to TRBJ1-2, with D hard to call. V was shortened by 0 bases and J by 5 bases, with 4 bases between the two germline ends. The CDR3 loop spans 12 amino acids. Germline loops: CDR1 SGHVS, CDR2 FQNEAQ. The CDR3 reads CASSLAGYGYTF. The CDR3 region has the DNA TGTGCCAGCAGCTTAGCGGGTTATGGCTACACCTTC.

V usage is TRBV6-2 or TRBV6-3 and J usage is TRBJ2-5; a possible D gene is TRBD1 (5 bases). Looked up from germline, CDR1 is MNHEY and CDR2 is SVGEGT. CDR3 size: 15 residues. The V end lost 0 bases, the J end lost 4 bases, and 12 bases lay between the germline ends. The CDR3 bases are TGTGCCAGCAGTTACTCGATTTGGGGCGGAGAGACCCAGTACTTC. This encodes CASSYSIWGGETQYF.

J is TRBJ2-7 and V is TRBV2, with TRBD1 matching 10 bases. Germline trimming cut 10 bases from V and 6 bases from J; bases unmatched to any gene: 12. CDR3 size: 14 residues. Germline lookup yields CDR1 SNHLY and CDR2 FYNNEI. The CDR3 coding sequence is TGTGCCACCACCGCTGACAGGGGGCAAGGCGAGCAGTACTTC. Protein product: CATTADRGQGEQYF.

This sequence joins TRBV5-4 and TRBJ1-5; D remains unclear. Germline V gives CDR1 SGHNT, CDR2 YYREEE (reference sequence). V dropped 0 bases and J dropped 12 bases, with 10 bases sitting between them. This CDR3 comprises 12 residues. This CDR3 is CASSLEGQDQHF. In DNA, the CDR3 is TGTGCCAGCAGCTTGGAGGGTCAGGACCAGCATTTT.

This chain joins TRBV27 and TRBJ1-1, with 11 bases aligning to TRBD1. The V gene end was trimmed by 2 bases and the J gene end by 4 bases; junction bases not matched to a gene: 3. The germline V gene encodes CDR1 MNHEY and CDR2 SMNVEV (reference sequence). The CDR3 has 15 residues. The CDR3 DNA reads TGTGCCAGCAGTTTACGCGGGACAGGGGGCACTGAAGCTTTCTTT. Translating gives CASSLRGTGGTEAFF.

This clone showed up just a few times. The chain has TRBV2 and TRBJ1-2; 8 bases are a match to TRBD1. The CDR3 spans 19 residues. The V gene's germline CDR1 is SNHLY and CDR2 FYNNEI. J lost 3 bases, V lost 3 bases, and 18 bases had no gene match. The CDR3 DNA reads as TGTGCCAGCAGTGATGTGGGAAGATCGGACAGGGTAATGGACTATGGCTACACCTTC. Its protein is CASSDVGRSDRVMDYGYTF. Using reference TRBV2 and TRBJ1-2 for the parts outside the CDR3, the full variable domain is EPEVTQTPSHQVTQMGQEVILRCVPISNHLYFYWYRQILGQKVEFLVSFYNNEISEKSEIFDDQFSVERPDGSNFTLKIRSTKLEDSAMYFCASSDVGRSDRVMDYGYTFGSGTRLTVV.

This clone is deemed medium-sized. This same CDR3 is encoded by further DNA sequences in the sample. The chain couples TRBV19 to TRBJ1-2; 9 bases align to TRBD1. Per germline, CDR1 LNHDA and CDR2 SQIVND (reference sequence). The CDR3 extends over 14 amino acids. With 5 bases clipped from V and 4 bases from J, the junction kept 5 bases outside the gene matches. The CDR3 sequence is CASSPRGQGYGYTF. CDR3 DNA: TGTGCCAGTAGTCCGAGGGGACAGGGCTATGGCTACACCTTC.

The chain uses TRBV29-1 and TRBJ2-5; possible D gene TRBD1, 6 bases. CDR1 and CDR2 (germline): SQVTM, ANQGSEA. V lost 7 bases to trimming and J lost 1 base, with 13 bases between them. The CDR3 is 13 residues long. The CDR3 sequence is CSAQGYSQETQYF. The CDR3 DNA reads as TGCAGCGCCCAGGGGTACTCCCAAGAGACCCAGTACTTC.

The chain uses TRBV5-1 and TRBJ2-1; 11 nucleotides agree with TRBD2. This CDR3 spans 16 amino acids. J lost 7 bases, V lost 3 bases, and 9 bases had no gene match. The germline V gene encodes CDR1 SGHRS and CDR2 YFSETQ. The CDR3 nucleotides are TGCGCCAGCAGCTCCCTACTAGCGGGAGTGAGGAATGAGCAGTTCTTC. Translating gives CASSSLLAGVRNEQFF. Based on the CDR3 plus reference TRBV5-1 and TRBJ2-1, the full variable domain is KAGVTQTPRYLIKTRGQQVTLSCSPISGHRSVSWYQQTPGQGLQFLFEYFSETQRNKGNFPGRFSGRQFSNSRSEMNVSTLELGDSALYLCASSSLLAGVRNEQFFGPGTRLTVL.

In its sample, this clone was seen a few times. This rearrangement joins TRBV6-2 or TRBV6-3 to TRBJ1-6; TRBD1 is a possible D gene (5 bases). V was shortened by 0 bases and J by 6 bases, with 6 bases between the two germline ends. This CDR3 contains 14 residues. The germline V gene has CDR1 MNHEY and CDR2 SVGEGT. CDR3 DNA: TGTGCCAGCAGTTACTCTGGGGGTAATTCACCCCTCCACTTT. Translating it yields CASSYSGGNSPLHF.

The chain combines TRBV27 with TRBJ1-1; 7 bases are a match to TRBD1. Germline CDR1 reads MNHEY; CDR2 reads SMNVEV (reference sequence). The length of the CDR3 is 13 residues. The junction had 3 bases not matched to a gene; V was cut back by 2 bases and J by 6 bases. The CDR3 DNA is TGTGCCAGCAGTTTAGCAGGGGGGGCTGAAGCTTTCTTT. It codes for CASSLAGGAEAFF.

The V and J genes are TRBV29-1 and TRBJ1-2, with a possible D match to TRBD1 (5 bases). Deletions cut 1 base from V and 8 bases from J, with 17 bases between. Germline V gives CDR1 SQVTM, CDR2 ANQGSEA. This CDR3 has 14 amino acids. This CDR3 reads CSVEGSGGIGGYTF. Written as DNA, the CDR3 is TGCAGCGTTGAAGGGTCGGGGGGAATCGGCGGCTACACCTTC.

This chain uses TRBV6-5 with TRBJ1-5; D unclear. The CDR3 is 15 amino acids. Trimming shortened V by 0 bases and J by 4 bases, and 10 bases separated the two germline ends. The germline V gene has CDR1 MNHEY and CDR2 SVGAGI. This CDR3 reads CASSYSVSGNQPQHF. CDR3 DNA: TGTGCCAGCAGTTACTCGGTATCCGGGAATCAGCCCCAGCATTTT.

This clone was seen once. V usage is TRBV30 and J usage is TRBJ2-3, with a weak D call TRBD2 (5 bases). The V end was cut by 1 base, the J end by 6 bases, with 11 bases between. Germline lookup yields CDR1 GTSNPN and CDR2 SVGIG (reference sequence). The CDR3 length is 13 residues. Written as DNA, the CDR3 is TGTGCCTGGAGTGCAGGACTGAGCGATACGCAGTATTTT. This sequence encodes CAWSAGLSDTQYF.

The rearrangement uses TRBV6-4 and TRBJ1-5, with 7 nucleotides matching TRBD1. CDR1 is MRHNA and CDR2 is SNTAGT in the germline V gene. This CDR3 is 15 amino acids long. V lost 2 bases, J lost 6 bases, and 7 bases stayed unmatched. For the CDR3, the DNA is TGTGCCAGCAGTGACCCTCGACAGGGACGTCAGCCCCAGCATTTT. Its protein product is CASSDPRQGRQPQHF.

This sequence joins TRBV28 and TRBJ1-1, with TRBD1 as a possible D gene (5 bases). CDR1 is MDHEN and CDR2 is SYDVKM in the germline V gene. V lost 1 base and J 6 bases, leaving 9 bases between the germline ends. The CDR3 is 13 amino acids. In nucleotides, the CDR3 is TGTGCCAGCAGTTTATCGGGGGGTCCTGAAGCTTTCTTT. Protein sequence: CASSLSGGPEAFF.

The chain combines TRBV7-8 with TRBJ2-2; D is uncertain. Trimming removed 5 bases from V and 1 base from J, with 8 bases in between. Germline assignment: CDR1 SGHVS and CDR2 FQNEAQ. This CDR3 region has 14 residues. The CDR3 reads CASSLDRNTGELFF. The DNA for the CDR3 is TGTGCCAGCAGCCTGGACCGGAACACCGGGGAGCTGTTTTTT.

The V and J genes are TRBV7-8 and TRBJ1-1, with D maybe TRBD1 (5 bases). The CDR3 length is 15 residues. CDR1 is SGHVS, CDR2 FQNEAQ, per germline. Trimming left V 1 base short and J 11 bases short, with 20 bases between. The CDR3: CASSLDTGTPYGAFF. Written as DNA, the CDR3 is TGTGCCAGCAGCTTAGATACAGGTACACCCTATGGGGCTTTCTTT.

V usage is TRBV27 and J usage is TRBJ2-1; D gene ambiguous. The germline V gene encodes CDR1 MNHEY and CDR2 SMNVEV (reference sequence). There are 15 residues in the CDR3. Trimming stripped 2 bases from V and 0 bases from J, with 8 bases between. The CDR3: CASSLRPISYNEQFF. The CDR3 coding sequence is TGTGCCAGCAGTTTACGGCCAATCTCCTACAATGAGCAGTTCTTC.

The chain links TRBV2 to TRBJ2-7, with D uncertain. Trimming took off 6 bases at V and 0 bases at J, with 9 bases between the two ends. Germline V lookup: CDR1 SNHLY, CDR2 FYNNEI. The CDR3 extends over 13 amino acids. As DNA, the CDR3 is TGTGCCAGCAGCCTTAGAAGCTCCTACGAGCAGTACTTC. Residues: CASSLRSSYEQYF.